In its sample, the clone carrying this T cell receptor (beta chain) was seen a few times. Antigen: not known. With a much larger clone just one base away, this may be a read error. This sample was included in a study of blood T cells in healthy people across ages. Points from the study as a whole: Any conclusive comparison of naive versus antigen-experienced cells was prevented by using unsorted PBMCs.

PCR was performed a second time for roughly 6 to 12 cycles using a sample-barcoded 5' primer and a J-beta primer mix. Unique molecular identifiers of 12 random nucleotides labeled each cDNA. All samples gave at least 2.5 million CDR3-containing paired-end reads. A single record per CDR3 protein comes from TCRdb applying MiXCR to the 5' RACE reads. The sample records 800,000 to 900,000 distinct CDR3 sequences, around two thirds being singletons. The sequence came from a man younger than 40 in good health. Sample: blood.

Here the CDR3 DNA reads TGTGCCAGCAGCTTAGTGTTTGAGACCCAGTACTTC. It yields the protein CASSLVFETQYF. The chain combines TRBV7-9 with TRBJ2-5, with D uncertain. This CDR3 has 12 amino acids. V lost 1 base, J lost 5 bases, and 5 bases lay in between. Germline loops: CDR1 SEHNR, CDR2 FQNEAQ (reference sequence). Complete variable domain (other parts from reference TRBV7-9 and TRBJ2-5): DTGVSQNPRHKITKRGQNVTFRCDPISEHNRLYWYRQTLGQGPEFLTYFQNEAQLEKSRLLSDRFSAERPKGSFSTLEIQRTEQGDSAMYLCASSLVFETQYFGPGTRLLVL.